This section outlines one T cell receptor beta chain sequence together with its context. What antigen it recognizes has not been identified. The sample holds no much larger clone one base away, and base qualities are not on file. This specimen belongs to a study of CD8 T cells in ankylosing spondylitis (dated by TCRdb to 2017 to 2019). As for the study more broadly: The study set out to find disease-linked TCR variants by profiling T cell receptor beta repertoires in ankylosing spondylitis patients and healthy donors. Peripheral blood samples were taken, and synovial fluid was additionally collected from ankylosing spondylitis patients. In total, the full study cohort was made up of roughly 110 healthy donors and about two dozen ankylosing spondylitis patients. What the authors observed across the whole study: In peripheral blood, the disease-linked clones were found at relatively low frequencies and had a CD8+ phenotype. A TCR beta motif made up of several highly homologous amino acid variants appeared to be characteristic of blood from ankylosing spondylitis patients. Some motif variants had previously been reported in the synovial fluid and blood of reactive arthritis patients, which suggests shared mechanisms of disease initiation. The disease-linked clones were reported to be significantly enriched in matched synovial fluid samples from ankylosing spondylitis patients.

Based on the germline V gene, the CDR1 and CDR2 sequences are SQVTM and ANQGSEA. V is shortened by 6 bases, J by 4 bases, and the region joining them spans 15 bases. The CDR3 spans 13 residues, from the cysteine through the phenylalanine. Only the CDR3 region is kept as DNA, spanning 39 bases read in frame from base 1. TCRdb records Illumina HiSeq 2500 as the sequencer. TCR beta libraries were prepared by quantitative 5'-RACE with molecular barcodes. Regarding the original processing steps: A new computational method, built on a probabilistic model of VDJ rearrangement, was used to identify disease-linked TCR variants. TCRdb cleaned the public reads at Q25 with fastp, built clones with MiXCR and kept in-frame beta chains. Rows merge per CDR3 protein into single entries with the most common DNA and genes. Here the V and J calls rest on TCRdb's processing, not on the authors' analysis. The sample table records 750,000 to 850,000 distinct CDR3 sequences; approximately 10% of these occur just once. The ten largest clones represent 0.51% of the sample.

Specimen: blood, either unsorted or a sorted T cell fraction (not recorded which). The TCR originated in a male donor with ankylosing spondylitis. The chain couples TRBV29-1 to TRBJ2-5, with the D gene tentatively TRBD1 or TRBD2, based on 6 matching bases in each. The CDR3 reads as follows: CSVGAGGGETQYF. The DNA sequence is as follows: TGCAGCGTGGGGGCCGGGGGCGGAGAGACCCAGTACTTC.